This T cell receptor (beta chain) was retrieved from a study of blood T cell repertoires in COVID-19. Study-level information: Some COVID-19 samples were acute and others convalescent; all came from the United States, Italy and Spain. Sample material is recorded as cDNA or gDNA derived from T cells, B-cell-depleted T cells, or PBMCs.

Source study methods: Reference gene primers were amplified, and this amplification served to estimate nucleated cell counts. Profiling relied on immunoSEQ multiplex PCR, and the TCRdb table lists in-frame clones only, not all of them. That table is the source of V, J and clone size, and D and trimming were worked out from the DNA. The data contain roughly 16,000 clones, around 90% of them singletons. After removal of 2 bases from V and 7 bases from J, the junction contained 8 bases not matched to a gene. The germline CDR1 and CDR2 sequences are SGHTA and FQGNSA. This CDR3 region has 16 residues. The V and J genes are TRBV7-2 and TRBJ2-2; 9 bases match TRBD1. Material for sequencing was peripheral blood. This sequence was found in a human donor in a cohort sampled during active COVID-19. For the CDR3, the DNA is TGTGCCAGCAGCTTAAACGCCCGGACAGGGGTCGGGGAGCTGTTTTTT. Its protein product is CASSLNARTGVGELFF.